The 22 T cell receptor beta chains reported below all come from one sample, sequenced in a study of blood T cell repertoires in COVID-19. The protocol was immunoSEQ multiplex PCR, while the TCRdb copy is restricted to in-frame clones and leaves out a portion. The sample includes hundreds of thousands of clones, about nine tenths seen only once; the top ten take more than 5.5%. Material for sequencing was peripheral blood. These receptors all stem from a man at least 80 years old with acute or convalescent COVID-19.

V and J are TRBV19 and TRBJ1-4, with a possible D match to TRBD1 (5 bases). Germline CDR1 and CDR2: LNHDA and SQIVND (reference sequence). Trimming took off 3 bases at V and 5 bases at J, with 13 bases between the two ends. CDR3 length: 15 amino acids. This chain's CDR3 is CASSMYPDINEKLFF. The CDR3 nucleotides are TGTGCCAGTAGTATGTACCCGGACATCAATGAAAAACTGTTTTTT.

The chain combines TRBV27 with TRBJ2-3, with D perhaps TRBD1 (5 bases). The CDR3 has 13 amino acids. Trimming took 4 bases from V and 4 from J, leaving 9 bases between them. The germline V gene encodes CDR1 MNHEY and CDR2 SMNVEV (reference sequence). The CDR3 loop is CASSYLGADTQYF. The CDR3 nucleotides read TGTGCCAGCAGTTACTTAGGGGCAGATACGCAGTATTTT.

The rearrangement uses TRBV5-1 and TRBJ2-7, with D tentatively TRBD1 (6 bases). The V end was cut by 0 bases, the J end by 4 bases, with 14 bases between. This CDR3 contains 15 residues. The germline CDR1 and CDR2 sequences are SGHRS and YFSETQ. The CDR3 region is CASSLEQGETYEQYF. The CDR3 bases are TGCGCCAGCAGCTTGGAACAGGGTGAAACTTACGAGCAGTACTTC.

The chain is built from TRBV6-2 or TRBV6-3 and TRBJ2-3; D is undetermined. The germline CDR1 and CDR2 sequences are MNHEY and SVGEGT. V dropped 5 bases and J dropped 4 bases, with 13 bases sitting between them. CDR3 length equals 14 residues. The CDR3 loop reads CASSRIQWSDTQYF. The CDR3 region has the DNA TGTGCCAGCAGTCGAATACAGTGGTCAGATACGCAGTATTTT.

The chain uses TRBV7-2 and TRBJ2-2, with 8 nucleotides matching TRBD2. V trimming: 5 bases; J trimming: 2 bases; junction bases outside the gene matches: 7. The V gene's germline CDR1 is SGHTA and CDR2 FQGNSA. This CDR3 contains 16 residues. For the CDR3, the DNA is TGTGCCAGCAGCCCCCCGGGACTAGGTAACACCGGGGAGCTGTTTTTT. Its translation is CASSPPGLGNTGELFF.

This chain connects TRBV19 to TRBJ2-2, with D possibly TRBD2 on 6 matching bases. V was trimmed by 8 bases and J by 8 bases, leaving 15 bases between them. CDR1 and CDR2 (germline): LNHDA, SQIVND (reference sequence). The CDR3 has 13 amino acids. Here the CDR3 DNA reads TGTGCCAGTCACCGGGAGTTCGGGGGGGAGCTGTTTTTT. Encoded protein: CASHREFGGELFF.

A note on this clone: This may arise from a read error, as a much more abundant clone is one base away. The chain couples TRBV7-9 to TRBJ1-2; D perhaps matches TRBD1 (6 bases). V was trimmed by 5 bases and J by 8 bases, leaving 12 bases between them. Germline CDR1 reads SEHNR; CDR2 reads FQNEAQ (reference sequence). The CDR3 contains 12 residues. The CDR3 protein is CASSTNREGYTF. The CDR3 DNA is TGTGCCAGCAGCACCAACAGGGAAGGCTACACCTTC.

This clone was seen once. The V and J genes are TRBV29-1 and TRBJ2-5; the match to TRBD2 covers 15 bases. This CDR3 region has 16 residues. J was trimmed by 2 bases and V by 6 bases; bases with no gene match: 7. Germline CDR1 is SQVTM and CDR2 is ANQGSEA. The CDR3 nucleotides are TGCAGCGTCTTTCCGGGACTAGCGGGAGGTCAAGAGACCCAGTACTTC. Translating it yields CSVFPGLAGGQETQYF.

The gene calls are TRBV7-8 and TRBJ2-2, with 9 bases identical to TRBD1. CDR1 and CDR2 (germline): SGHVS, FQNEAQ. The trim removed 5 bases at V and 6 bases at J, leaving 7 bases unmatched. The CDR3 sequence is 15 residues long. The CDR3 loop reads CASSLGTGLAGELFF. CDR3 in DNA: TGTGCCAGCAGCCTCGGGACAGGGCTCGCCGGGGAGCTGTTTTTT.

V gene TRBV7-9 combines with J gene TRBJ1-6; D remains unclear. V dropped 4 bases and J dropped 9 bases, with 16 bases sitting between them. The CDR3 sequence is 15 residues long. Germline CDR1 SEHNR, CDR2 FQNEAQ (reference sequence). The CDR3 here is CASSSKISGISPLHF. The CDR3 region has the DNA TGTGCCAGCAGCTCCAAAATTTCGGGTATTTCACCCCTCCACTTT.

The CDR3, as DNA: TGTGCCAGCAGGGACCCGGGACTAGTCCCAGATACGCAGTATTTT. This encodes CASRDPGLVPDTQYF. This chain links TRBV2 with TRBJ2-3, with TRBD2 matching over 8 bases. The CDR3 has 15 residues. V shed 6 bases and J 4 bases; nucleotides not matched to a gene: 9. CDR1 and CDR2 from the germline V gene are SNHLY and FYNNEI.

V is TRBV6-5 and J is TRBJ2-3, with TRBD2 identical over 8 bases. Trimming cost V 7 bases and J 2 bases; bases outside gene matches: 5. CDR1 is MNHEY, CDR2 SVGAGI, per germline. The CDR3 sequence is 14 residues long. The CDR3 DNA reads TGTGCCAGCAAAACGGGAGGGGTCACAGATACGCAGTATTTT. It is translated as CASKTGGVTDTQYF.

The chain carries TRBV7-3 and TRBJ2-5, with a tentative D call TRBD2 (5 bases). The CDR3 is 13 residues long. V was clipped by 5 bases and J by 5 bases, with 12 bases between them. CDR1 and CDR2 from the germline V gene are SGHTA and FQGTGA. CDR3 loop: CASSPSGMETQYF. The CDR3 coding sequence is TGTGCCAGCAGCCCCTCGGGAATGGAGACCCAGTACTTC.

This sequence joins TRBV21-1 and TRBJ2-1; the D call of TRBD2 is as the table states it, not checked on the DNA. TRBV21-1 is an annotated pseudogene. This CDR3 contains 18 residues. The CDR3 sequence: CASSKRSGRAQNFYEQFF. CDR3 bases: TGTGCCAGCAGCAAACGTAGCGGGAGGGCCCAGAACTTCTATGAGCAGTTCTTC.

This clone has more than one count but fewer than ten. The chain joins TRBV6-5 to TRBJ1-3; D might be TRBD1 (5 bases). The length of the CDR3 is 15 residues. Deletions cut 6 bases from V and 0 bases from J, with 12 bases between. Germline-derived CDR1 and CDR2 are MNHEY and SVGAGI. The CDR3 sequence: CASSRQTNSGNTIYF. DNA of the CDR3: TGTGCCAGCAGCAGACAGACCAACTCTGGAAACACCATATATTTT.

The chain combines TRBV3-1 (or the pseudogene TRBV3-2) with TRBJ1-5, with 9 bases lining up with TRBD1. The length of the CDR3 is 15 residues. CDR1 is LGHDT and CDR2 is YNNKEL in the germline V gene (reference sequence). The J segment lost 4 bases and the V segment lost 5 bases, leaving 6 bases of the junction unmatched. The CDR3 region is CASSGGTGRNQPQHF. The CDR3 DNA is TGTGCCAGCAGCGGGGGGACAGGGAGGAATCAGCCCCAGCATTTT.

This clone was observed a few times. The CDR3 DNA reads TGTGCCAGCAGCAAGGGGACAACGGGCTATGGCTACACCTTC. This sequence encodes CASSKGTTGYGYTF. The chain has TRBV7-8 and TRBJ1-2; weak D call: TRBD1 (6 bases). The CDR3 consists of 14 residues. In germline, CDR1 is SGHVS, CDR2 FQNEAQ. V dropped 5 bases and J dropped 4 bases, with 14 bases sitting between them.

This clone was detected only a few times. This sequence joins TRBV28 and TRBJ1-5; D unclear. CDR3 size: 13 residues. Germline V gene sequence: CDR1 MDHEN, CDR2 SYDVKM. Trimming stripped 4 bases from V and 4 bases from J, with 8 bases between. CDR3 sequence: CASSSEWNQPQHF. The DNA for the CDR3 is TGTGCCAGCAGTTCTGAGTGGAATCAGCCCCAGCATTTT.

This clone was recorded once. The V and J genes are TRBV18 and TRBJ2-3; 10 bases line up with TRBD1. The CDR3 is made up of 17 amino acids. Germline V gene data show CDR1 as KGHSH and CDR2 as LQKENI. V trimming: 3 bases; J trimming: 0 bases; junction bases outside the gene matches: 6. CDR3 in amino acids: CASSPATGGLSTDTQYF. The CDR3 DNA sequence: TGTGCCAGCTCACCGGCGACAGGGGGCCTTAGCACAGATACGCAGTATTTT. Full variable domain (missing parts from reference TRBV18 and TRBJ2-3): NAGVMQNPRHLVRRRGQEARLRCSPMKGHSHVYWYRQLPEEGLKFMVYLQKENIIDESGMPKERFSAEFPKEGPSILRIQQVVRGDSAAYFCASSPATGGLSTDTQYFGPGTRLTVL.

This chain's CDR3 is CASSIYPKGDYGYTF. CDR3 bases: TGTGCCAGTAGTATTTACCCCAAGGGGGACTATGGCTACACCTTC. J is TRBJ1-2 and V is TRBV19, with D maybe TRBD1 (6 bases). V was clipped by 3 bases and J by 3 bases, with 14 bases between them. CDR1 and CDR2 from the germline V gene are LNHDA and SQIVND (reference sequence). The CDR3 loop spans 15 amino acids.

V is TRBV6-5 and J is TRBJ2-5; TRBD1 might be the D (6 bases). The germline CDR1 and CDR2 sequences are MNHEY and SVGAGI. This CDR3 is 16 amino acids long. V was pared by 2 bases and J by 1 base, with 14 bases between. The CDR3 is CASSYGQGPSQETQYF. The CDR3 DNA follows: TGTGCCAGCAGTTACGGGCAGGGGCCTTCCCAAGAGACCCAGTACTTC.

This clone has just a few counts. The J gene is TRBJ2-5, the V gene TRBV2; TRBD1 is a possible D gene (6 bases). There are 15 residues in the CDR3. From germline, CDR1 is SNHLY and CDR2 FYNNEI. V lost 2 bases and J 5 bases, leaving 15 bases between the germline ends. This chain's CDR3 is CASSERQGWMETQYF. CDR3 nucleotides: TGTGCCAGCAGTGAACGGCAGGGGTGGATGGAGACCCAGTACTTC.